This T cell receptor beta chain came from a study of blood T cells in healthy people across ages (dated by TCRdb to between 2015 and 2016). For the wider study: In model experiments, roughly one uniquely barcoded TCR beta cDNA molecule per two T cells was captured by template switching. To track age-related changes in TCR beta repertoire diversity, the study relied on deep sequencing normalized with unique cDNA molecular identifiers. The donors were split into four age groups: young (average about 15 years), middle-aged (nearly 40), aged (about 62) and long-lived (more than 80). To avoid experimental bias, donors of different ages were randomly spread across the sequencing lanes. The study analyzed two additional independent replicas of 1 million unique cDNA reads from the same blood draw for two donors, one aged 18 to 30 and one aged 80 or older. The full study reports these points: A strong correlation was found between observed TCR beta diversity and the percentage of naive T cells measured by flow cytometry. Compared with the aged group, the long-lived group had more naive CD4+ T cells, fewer expanded clones and increased TCR diversity, a pattern suggesting age selection. Observed TCR beta diversity per million T cells fell roughly linearly with age, and a significant reduction was already apparent by age around 40. Donor CMV infection status was unknown, potentially confounding age-related changes in expanded clonotypes. Bulk unsorted PBMC profiling prevented conclusive comparison of naive and antigen-experienced compartments. Estimates of total diversity based on one million sequenced T cells were considered lower bounds and underestimates.

The sample holds a few counts of this clonotype. Its antigen is not yet known. Base qualities were left out, and no much larger clone turns up one base away. Systemically healthy Caucasian individuals from Russia, 35 to 50 in total and aged about 6 to 100 years, were included as donors. Around 10 milliliters of peripheral blood were drawn from each donor into EDTA-treated Vacutainer tubes. Ficoll-Paque density-gradient centrifugation was used to isolate PBMCs, with at least 6 million per sample. Total RNA was extracted from PBMCs with Trizol reagent, with at least 5.5 micrograms obtained per sample. For every donor, an aliquot of PBMCs went through flow cytometry to measure the percentages of naive CD45RAhigh/CD27high T cells. Measured from the cysteine to the phenylalanine, the CDR3 is 13 residues long. Just the 39-base CDR3 DNA is kept, in frame starting at base 1. V has 4 bases trimmed and J has 9 bases trimmed; junction bases matching no gene number 1. Based on the germline V gene, the CDR1 and CDR2 sequences are SGHAT and FQNNGV.

Receptor amplification or capture employed 5' RACE. The sequencing machine was an Illumina HiSeq 2500. A second PCR of roughly 6 to 12 cycles was run with a J-beta primer mix and a sample-barcoded 5' primer. A template-switch 5' adaptor carrying 12 random nucleotides introduced a unique molecular identifier onto each TCR beta cDNA molecule. Each sample yielded at least 3 million CDR3-containing paired-end reads. First-strand cDNA was synthesized from all RNA with the Mint cDNA synthesis kit, primed by a TRBC-specific oligonucleotide. Following uracil-DNA glycosylase treatment, a first 18-cycle PCR with universal primers M1SS and BC2_uni_R was performed on all cDNA. The paper's data handling went like this. For normalization, 1 million high-quality reads were randomly selected from each sample, with every read carrying a distinct molecular identifier. Reads sharing molecular identifiers were discarded rather than binned into consensus sequences. CDR3 identification, clonotype clustering and error correction used MiTCR with a Q25 quality threshold and the strictest error-elimination algorithm. Lower-bound total TCR beta diversity was estimated with a nonparametric unseen species model using Euler transformation. The raw public reads went through TCRdb reprocessing: fastp at Q25, MiXCR clone calling, in-frame beta chains kept. Every distinct CDR3 protein forms one entry, paired with its most common genes and DNA. Here the V and J calls rest on TCRdb's processing, not on the authors' analysis. Across this sample there are fewer than 1,000,000 distinct CDR3 sequences, with more than 40% seen only once. Together, the top ten hold roughly 18% of the sample.

Sequencing was done on a sample of blood. This receptor chain uses TRBV11-2 and TRBJ2-1; 12 bases in the middle match TRBD2. This TCR was sampled from a man aged 55 to 69 in good health. The DNA sequence is given as TGTGCCAGCAGCTCGGGACTAGCGGGTGAGCAGTTCTTC. Its protein product is CASSSGLAGEQFF.